The clone carrying this T cell receptor beta chain was recorded only once. V was pared by 1 base and J by 0 bases, with 8 bases of the junction left unmatched. The germline CDR1 and CDR2 sequences are LGHDT and YNNKEL (reference sequence). The CDR3 covers 17 residues. This record belongs to a study of blood T cell repertoires in COVID-19. Authors' processing steps: From reference gene primer amplification, estimates of nucleated cell counts were derived. The protocol was immunoSEQ multiplex PCR, while the TCRdb copy is restricted to in-frame clones and leaves out a portion. The DNA gave D and trimming, while V, J and clone size come from that table. The sample holds more than 13,000 clones, about 89% seen once.

The genes are TRBV3-1 (or the pseudogene TRBV3-2) and TRBJ2-7; 8 nucleotides align to TRBD2. Sequencing input: peripheral blood. This TCR came from a woman in her 70s in a cohort sampled during active or convalescent COVID-19. The CDR3 sequence: CASSQGGGGPTSYEQYF. For the CDR3, the DNA is TGTGCCAGCAGCCAAGGAGGCGGGGGGCCGACCTCCTACGAGCAGTACTTC.